This passage covers 10 T cell receptor beta chains from one sample sequenced in a study of blood T cell repertoires in COVID-19 (dated by TCRdb to about 2020). To prepare the library, the immunoSEQ multiplex PCR assay was applied. Here the immuneACCESS table is served through TCRdb, limited to in-frame sequences with V and J called. Missing clones are a known gap in these copies; in checked studies unresolved V genes cover under half, and the rest lacks a known reason. This sample comprises over 200,000 clones, about 90% of them detected only once. 0.82% of the sample belongs to the ten largest clones. The sample comprised peripheral blood. Receptor source: a man aged 55 to 69 with COVID-19, enrolled during active disease.

The chain employs TRBV11-2 and TRBJ1-2; no firm D call. Germline V CDR1 and CDR2: SGHAT, FQNNGV. The germline V and J ends were trimmed by 2 bases and 4 bases, with 17 bases remaining between them. The CDR3 is made up of 16 amino acids. CDR3 residues: CASSLSASIKLYGYTF. In DNA, the CDR3 is TGTGCCAGCAGCTTAAGCGCTTCGATCAAGCTCTATGGCTACACCTTC.

This chain uses TRBV5-4 with TRBJ2-7; 7 nucleotides match TRBD1. Germline V gene sequence: CDR1 SGHNT, CDR2 YYREEE (reference sequence). Trimming at V came to 2 bases and at J to 6 bases, leaving 5 bases not matched to a gene. This CDR3 is built from 13 residues. This chain's CDR3 is CASSFKDRVEQYF. For the CDR3, the DNA is TGTGCCAGCAGCTTTAAAGACAGGGTCGAGCAGTACTTC.

The chain joins TRBV29-1 to TRBJ1-1, with a possible D match to TRBD1 (6 bases). V was pared by 3 bases and J by 1 base, with 12 bases between. Germline assignment: CDR1 SQVTM and CDR2 ANQGSEA. The CDR3 covers 14 residues. The CDR3 reads CSVDFWGRNTEAFF. Written as DNA, the CDR3 is TGCAGCGTTGACTTTTGGGGGCGGAACACTGAAGCTTTCTTT.

V usage is TRBV10-2 and J usage is TRBJ1-6; D is uncertain. V dropped 2 bases and J dropped 5 bases, with 10 bases sitting between them. Germline V gives CDR1 WSHSY, CDR2 SAAADI. The CDR3 has 15 residues. The CDR3 loop is CASSENGLNNSPLHF. CDR3 sequence (DNA): TGCGCCAGCAGTGAGAACGGACTGAATAATTCACCCCTCCACTTT.

J is TRBJ2-1 and V is TRBV7-9, with TRBD2 matching over 13 bases. Trimming took 5 bases from V and 5 from J; bases not matched to a gene: 9. The CDR3 is 17 residues long. Germline CDR1 reads SEHNR; CDR2 reads FQNEAQ (reference sequence). Written as DNA, the CDR3 is TGTGCCAGCAGCACCGGGACTAGCGGGACTCTCCACAATGAGCAGTTCTTC. This gives the protein CASSTGTSGTLHNEQFF.

The chain links TRBV10-3 to TRBJ2-3, with TRBD2 identical over 8 bases. CDR1 is ENHRY, CDR2 SYGVKD, per germline. The CDR3 is made up of 13 amino acids. V gave up 10 bases and J gave up 4 bases; unmatched junction bases: 7. The CDR3 DNA reads as TGTGCCACACTGTCAGCGGGAGCAGATACGCAGTATTTT. This encodes CATLSAGADTQYF.

The chain uses TRBV2 and TRBJ1-2, with 9 bases aligning to TRBD1. J was trimmed by 4 bases and V by 5 bases; bases with no gene match: 5. The length of the CDR3 is 14 residues. Germline V gene sequence: CDR1 SNHLY, CDR2 FYNNEI. DNA of the CDR3: TGTGCCAGCAGTACAATGACAGGGGGCTATGGCTACACCTTC. This encodes CASSTMTGGYGYTF.

This clone appeared once. The V call is TRBV3-1 (or the pseudogene TRBV3-2), the J call TRBJ1-2; 9 bases align to TRBD1. The V and J ends lost 5 bases and 8 bases, in that order; junction bases with no gene match: 6. Germline assignment: CDR1 LGHDT and CDR2 YNNKEL (reference sequence). The CDR3 loop spans 13 amino acids. CDR3: CASSVQTGGGYTF. CDR3 sequence (DNA): TGTGCCAGCAGCGTCCAAACAGGGGGCGGCTACACCTTC.

CDR3 sequence: CASSLVAGLARNEQFF. CDR3 DNA: TGTGCCAGCAGCTTGGTTGCCGGACTAGCGCGCAATGAGCAGTTCTTC. The chain couples TRBV5-8 to TRBJ2-1; 9 bases agree with TRBD2. This CDR3 has 16 amino acids. Germline V gene sequence: CDR1 SGHTS, CDR2 YDEGEE. With V trimmed by 0 bases and J by 6 bases, 7 bases remained unmatched.

V and J are TRBV10-2 and TRBJ2-7, with 7 bases fitting TRBD2. Germline assignment: CDR1 WSHSY and CDR2 SAAADI. The CDR3 consists of 15 residues. The J segment lost 5 bases and the V segment lost 0 bases, leaving 7 bases of the junction unmatched. Here the CDR3 reads CASSESNAGVNEQYF. The DNA of the CDR3 is TGCGCCAGCAGTGAGTCGAACGCGGGGGTGAACGAGCAGTACTTC.